The sequence of this T cell receptor beta chain was determined in a study of cytomegalovirus exposure and HLA in healthy donors. A word on this clone: What it binds is unknown.

Study-wide results and caveats: Earlier results showed most TCR beta V segments being productive about 87% or about 30% of the time. HLA restriction was apparent for most CMV-associated TCR beta chains in a later analysis. The study flagged about 150 TCR beta chains as cytomegalovirus-associated.

Both 60 Vbeta primers and 13 Jbeta primers went into the PCR. Per the original data handling: Some 12 million shared chains were among the approximately 76 million unique TCR beta chains that a later analysis counted. TCRdb's copy holds only in-frame clones and misses some; the assay was immunoSEQ multiplex PCR. V, J and clone size derive from that table, while D and trimming were established from the DNA sequence. The top ten clones hold 1.3% of a sample with 200,000 or so clones, about 83% of them seen once. The germline gives CDR1 MGHRA, CDR2 YSYEKL. The CDR3 contains 18 residues. Unmatched junction bases numbered 11, after V lost 1 base and J lost 0 bases.

Input material: PBMCs. The chain links TRBV4-1 to TRBJ2-5, with 7 bases lining up with TRBD2. The sequence was obtained from a human donor in good health. DNA for the CDR3: TGCGCCAGCAGCCAAGTACTAGCGACCACCGCGTACCAAGAGACCCAGTACTTC. Protein product: CASSQVLATTAYQETQYF.